This T cell receptor (beta chain) was captured by sequencing in a study of blood T cells in healthy people across ages. Study-wide findings and caveats: Diversity figures derived from one million T cells were judged to underestimate the true value. Donors of long life had a larger count of naive CD4+ cells and greater diversity than aged donors. Strong correlation existed between TCR beta diversity and naive T cell percentage.

Combining a sample-barcoded 5' primer with a J-beta primer mix, a second PCR ran for about 6 to 11 cycles. TCRdb re-called the 5' RACE reads through MiXCR, storing one row per CDR3 protein. This sample carries about 1,800,000 distinct CDR3 sequences, about 30% of them seen once, and the ten largest clones take about 7.7%. Concerning this clonotype: Its antigen is not known.

The CDR3 has 15 amino acids. V lost 0 bases and J lost 1, with 7 bases in between. Per the germline V gene, CDR1 is SGHTA and CDR2 is FQGTGA. Isolation of PBMCs gave at least 7 million cells per sample. Sequenced material: blood. This TCR was sampled from a woman in her thirties in good health. The chain is built from TRBV7-3 and TRBJ1-5, with no clear D. Here the CDR3 DNA reads TGTGCCAGCAGCTTAACGGACGGCAGCAATCAGCCCCAGCATTTT. Protein product: CASSLTDGSNQPQHF.